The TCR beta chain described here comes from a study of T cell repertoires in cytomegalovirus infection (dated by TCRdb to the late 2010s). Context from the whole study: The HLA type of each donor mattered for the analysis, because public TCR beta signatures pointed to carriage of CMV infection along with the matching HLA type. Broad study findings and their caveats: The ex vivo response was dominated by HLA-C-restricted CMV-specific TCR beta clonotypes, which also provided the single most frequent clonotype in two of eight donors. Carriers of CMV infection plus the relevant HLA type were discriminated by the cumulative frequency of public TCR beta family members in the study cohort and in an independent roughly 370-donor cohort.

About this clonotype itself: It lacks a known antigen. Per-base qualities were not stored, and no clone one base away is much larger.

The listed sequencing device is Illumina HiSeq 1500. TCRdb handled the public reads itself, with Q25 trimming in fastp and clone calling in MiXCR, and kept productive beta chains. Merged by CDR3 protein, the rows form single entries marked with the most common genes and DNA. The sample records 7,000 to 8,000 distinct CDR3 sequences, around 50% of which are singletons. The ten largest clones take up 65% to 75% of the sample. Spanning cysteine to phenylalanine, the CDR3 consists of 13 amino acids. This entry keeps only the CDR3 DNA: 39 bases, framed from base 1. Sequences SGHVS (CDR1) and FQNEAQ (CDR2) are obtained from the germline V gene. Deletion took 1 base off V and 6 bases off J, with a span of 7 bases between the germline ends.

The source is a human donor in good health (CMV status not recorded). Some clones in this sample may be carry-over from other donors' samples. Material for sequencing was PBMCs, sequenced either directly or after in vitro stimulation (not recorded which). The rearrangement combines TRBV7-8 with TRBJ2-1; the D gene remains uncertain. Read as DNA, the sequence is TGTGCCAGCAGCTTAGTTAACATCAATGAGCAGTTCTTC. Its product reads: CASSLVNINEQFF.